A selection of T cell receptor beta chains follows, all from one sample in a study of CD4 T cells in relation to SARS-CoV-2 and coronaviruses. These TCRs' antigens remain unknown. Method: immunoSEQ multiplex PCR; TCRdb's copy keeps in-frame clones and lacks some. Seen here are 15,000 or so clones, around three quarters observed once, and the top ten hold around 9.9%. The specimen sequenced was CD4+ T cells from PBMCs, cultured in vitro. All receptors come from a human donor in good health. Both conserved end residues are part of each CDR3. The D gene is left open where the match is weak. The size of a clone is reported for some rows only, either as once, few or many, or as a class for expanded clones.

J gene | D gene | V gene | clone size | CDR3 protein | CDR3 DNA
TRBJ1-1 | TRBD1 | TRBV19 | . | CASLDRDEAFF | TGTGCCAGTTTAGACAGGGATGAAGCTTTCTTT
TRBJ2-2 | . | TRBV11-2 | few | CASSPGWELFF | TGTGCCAGCAGCCCAGGATGGGAGCTGTTTTTT
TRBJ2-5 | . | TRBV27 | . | CASSSAVQETQYF | TGTGCCAGCAGTTCAGCGGTCCAAGAGACCCAGTACTTC
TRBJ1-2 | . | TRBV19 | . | CASSFPGGGYTF | TGTGCCAGTAGTTTCCCAGGCGGTGGCTACACCTTC
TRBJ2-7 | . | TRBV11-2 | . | CASRGPSTEQYF | TGTGCCAGCAGGGGTCCGAGCACCGAGCAGTACTTC
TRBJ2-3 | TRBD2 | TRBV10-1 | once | CASQRGLAEDTQYF | TGCGCCAGCCAAAGGGGACTAGCGGAAGATACGCAGTATTTT
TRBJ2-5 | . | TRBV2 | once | CASRDLQETQYF | TGTGCCAGCAGAGATTTACAAGAGACCCAGTACTTC
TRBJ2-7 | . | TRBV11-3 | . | CASSLRHGNYEQYF | TGTGCCAGCAGCTTAAGACACGGGAACTACGAGCAGTACTTC
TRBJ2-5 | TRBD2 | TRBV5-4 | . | CASSLSLAAQETQYF | TGTGCCAGCAGCTTGTCACTAGCGGCACAAGAGACCCAGTACTTC
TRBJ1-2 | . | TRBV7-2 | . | CASSLNLYGYTF | TGTGCCAGCAGCTTAAACCTTTATGGCTACACCTTC